This T cell receptor (beta chain) was documented in a study of cytomegalovirus exposure and HLA in healthy donors. Overall study findings and caveats: The dataset shows that most TCR sequences were rare, while some public TCRs occurred in many donors. Some V segments could not be told apart, so they were left out, TRBV6-2 and TRBV6-3 among them.

The PCR used 60 Vbeta and 13 Jbeta primers. Repertoires were generated with immunoSEQ multiplex PCR, while TCRdb's copy carries only in-frame clones and drops some. The data hold approximately 120,000 clones, with over 60% observed a single time. For this clone: Antigen: not known.

J lost 9 bases, V lost 5 bases, and 8 bases had no gene match. The CDR3 is 16 amino acids. Per germline, CDR1 WNHNN and CDR2 SYGVQD (reference sequence). This chain connects TRBV10-1 to TRBJ2-1; 15 bases map to TRBD2. This clonotype was obtained from a woman in her forties in good health and CMV-seropositive. The sequenced sample was PBMCs. This CDR3 reads CASSPSGTSGRSEQFF. CDR3 DNA sequence: TGCGCCAGCAGTCCTTCCGGGACTAGCGGGAGGAGTGAGCAGTTCTTC.